A selection of T cell receptor beta chains follows, all from one sample in a study of T cell responses to AZD1222 COVID-19 vaccine. Using immunoSEQ multiplex PCR, the repertoire was profiled, and TCRdb retains in-frame clones only, with some absent. The profile shows 140,000 or so clones, more than 85% of them singletons. Sequenced here: peripheral blood, sampled after recovery from COVID-19. These receptors were collected from an adult who had recovered from COVID-19. The CDR3 runs from the conserved cysteine through the conserved F or W. Fields, in order: V gene, CDR3 length, CDR3 protein.

V: TRBV6-5
length: 16
CDR3: CASSYVAGASLGEQYF

V: TRBV19
length: 16
CDR3: CASSINGLAGTGELFF

V: TRBV7-8
length: 17
CDR3: CASSLGSWGLLYNEQFF

V: TRBV11-3
length: 16
CDR3: CASSLKTYATNEKLFF

V: TRBV5-1
length: 13
CDR3: CASSFLGAGELFF

V: TRBV10-3
length: 17
CDR3: CAITDLGEDQNTGELFF

V: TRBV6-1
length: 15
CDR3: CASSDRQGSYNEQFF

V: TRBV6-1
length: 14
CDR3: CASSDKGQGNGYTF

V: TRBV9
length: 13
CDR3: CASSAFAGNTIYF

V: TRBV5-5
length: 15
CDR3: CASSLVLSGGTEAFF

V: TRBV3-1/TRBV3-2
length: 19
CDR3: CASSQDRASGRAKVETQYF

V: TRBV27
length: 17
CDR3: CASSLLKSSGVSYEQYF

V: TRBV4-2
length: 16
CDR3: CASSPDQGANTGELFF

V: TRBV7-9
length: 13
CDR3: CASSGQGAYEQYF

V: TRBV4-2
length: 14
CDR3: CASSQDLQQETQYF

V: TRBV12-5
length: 14
CDR3: CASGLGTGTGELFF

V: TRBV7-6
length: 18
CDR3: CASSPLLLRGQYSYEQYF

V: TRBV24-1
length: 14
CDR3: CATSDIYAGNEQFF

V: TRBV6-5
length: 15
CDR3: CASSPSGGSTDTQYF

V: TRBV6-5
length: 13
CDR3: CATNRQGITEAFF

V: TRBV12-3/TRBV12-4
length: 12
CDR3: CASSFGVSEAFF

V: TRBV29-1
length: 13
CDR3: CSVERQGTYEQYF

V: TRBV6-6
length: 19
CDR3: CASSPIGKGPNFSTDTQYF

V: TRBV29-1
length: 12
CDR3: CSTATSSNEQFF

V: TRBV6-5
length: 12
CDR3: CASRGTNNGYTF

V: TRBV27
length: 14
CDR3: CASSGTGASYEQYF

V: TRBV30
length: 13
CDR3: CAWGTGTLYEQYF

V: TRBV2
length: 13
CDR3: CASSTTRRGTQYF

V: TRBV6-4
length: 19
CDR3: CASSDSGLAGRNSSYEQYF

V: TRBV27
length: 15
CDR3: CASSLGHDRSYEQYF

V: TRBV30
length: 16
CDR3: CAWTYPQGLATDTQYF

V: TRBV28
length: 13
CDR3: CASSLLGSTGYTF

V: TRBV6-2/TRBV6-3
length: 15
CDR3: CASSRTGTGDHEQYF

V: TRBV30
length: 11
CDR3: CAWRHGGGYTF

V: TRBV7-3
length: 13
CDR3: CASSLSGGTEAFF

V: TRBV11-3
length: 15
CDR3: CASSLVTGPPDTQYF

V: TRBV5-1
length: 14
CDR3: CASSLGLTGNTIYF

V: TRBV28
length: 18
CDR3: CASSSSPPTLRGPEGYTF

V: TRBV13
length: 14
CDR3: CASSLGGGQETQYF

V: TRBV2
length: 13
CDR3: CASSEGYYGEAFF

V: TRBV19
length: 15
CDR3: CASSRDSRESYGYTF

V: TRBV28
length: 13
CDR3: CASSPWGQLEAFF

V: TRBV4-1
length: 16
CDR3: CASSQTFTSDQETQYF

V: TRBV29-1
length: 11
CDR3: CSVVASYEQYF